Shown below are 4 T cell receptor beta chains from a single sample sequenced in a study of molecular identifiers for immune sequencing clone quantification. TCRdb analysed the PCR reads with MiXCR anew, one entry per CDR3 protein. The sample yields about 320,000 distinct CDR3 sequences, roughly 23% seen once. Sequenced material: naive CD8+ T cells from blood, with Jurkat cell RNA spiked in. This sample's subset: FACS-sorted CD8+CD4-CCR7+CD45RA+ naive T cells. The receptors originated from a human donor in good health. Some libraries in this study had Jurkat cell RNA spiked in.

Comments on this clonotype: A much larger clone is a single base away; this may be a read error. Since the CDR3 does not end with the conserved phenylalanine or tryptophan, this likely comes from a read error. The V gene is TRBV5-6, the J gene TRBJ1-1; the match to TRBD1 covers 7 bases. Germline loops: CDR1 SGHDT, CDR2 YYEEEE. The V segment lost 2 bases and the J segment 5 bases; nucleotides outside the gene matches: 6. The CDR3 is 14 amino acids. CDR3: CASSFTGESTEAFC. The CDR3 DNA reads TGTGCCAGCAGCTTCACAGGGGAGAGTACTGAAGCTTTCTGT.

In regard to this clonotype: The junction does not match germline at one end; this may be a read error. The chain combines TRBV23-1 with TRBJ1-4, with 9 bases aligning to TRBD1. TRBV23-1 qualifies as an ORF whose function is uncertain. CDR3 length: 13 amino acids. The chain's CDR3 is CVSRDRVVLKLFF. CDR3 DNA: TGCGTCAGCCGGGACAGGGTGGTTTTGAAACTGTTTTTT.

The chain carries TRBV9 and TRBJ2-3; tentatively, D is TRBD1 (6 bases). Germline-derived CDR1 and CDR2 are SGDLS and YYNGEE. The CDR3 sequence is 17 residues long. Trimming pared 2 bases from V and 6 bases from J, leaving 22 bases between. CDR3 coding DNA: TGTGCCAGCAGCGTCTACGGGACAACCCATAGCCCCGATACGCAGTATTTT. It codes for CASSVYGTTHSPDTQYF.

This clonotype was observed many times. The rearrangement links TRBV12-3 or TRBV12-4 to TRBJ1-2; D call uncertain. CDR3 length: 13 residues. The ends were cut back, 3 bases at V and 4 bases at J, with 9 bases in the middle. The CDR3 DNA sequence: TGTGCCAGCAGTTTCGGCAAATCCTATGGCTACACCTTC. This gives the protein CASSFGKSYGYTF.